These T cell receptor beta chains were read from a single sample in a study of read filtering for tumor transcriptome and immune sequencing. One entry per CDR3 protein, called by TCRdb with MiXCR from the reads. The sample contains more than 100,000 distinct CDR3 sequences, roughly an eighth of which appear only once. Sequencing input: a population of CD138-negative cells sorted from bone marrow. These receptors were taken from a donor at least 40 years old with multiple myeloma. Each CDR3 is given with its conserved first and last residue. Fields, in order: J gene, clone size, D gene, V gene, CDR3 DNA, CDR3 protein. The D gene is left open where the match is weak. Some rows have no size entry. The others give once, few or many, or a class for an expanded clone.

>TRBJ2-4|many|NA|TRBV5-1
TGCGCCAGCACCACCGACCCGGCCAAAAACATTCAGTACTTC
CASTTDPAKNIQYF
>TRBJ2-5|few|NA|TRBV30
TGTGCCTGGAGTAGGGGGTCGAGGGAGACCCAGTACTTC
CAWSRGSRETQYF
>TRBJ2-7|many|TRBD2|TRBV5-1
TGCGCCAGCAGCCTGACTAGCGGGAGGGCCTACGAGCAGTACTTC
CASSLTSGRAYEQYF
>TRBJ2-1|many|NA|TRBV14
TGTGCCAGCAGGTCCTTCGAAGCGGGAAGGGGGGGTGAGCAGTTCTTC
CASRSFEAGRGGEQFF
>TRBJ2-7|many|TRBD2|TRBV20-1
TGCAGTGCTATAGGACTAGCGGGGGTTTCCTACGAGCAGTACTTC
CSAIGLAGVSYEQYF
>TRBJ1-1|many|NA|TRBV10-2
TGCGCCAGCAGTGATCAGGTAACAGGGAACACTGAAGCTTTCTTT
CASSDQVTGNTEAFF
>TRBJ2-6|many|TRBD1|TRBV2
TGTGCCAGCAGACCCGACAGGGCTGGGGCCAACGTCCTGACTTTC
CASRPDRAGANVLTF
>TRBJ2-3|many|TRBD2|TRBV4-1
TGCGCCAGCAGCTTCGGAACTAGCGGGAGAGAAGATACGCAGTATTTT
CASSFGTSGREDTQYF
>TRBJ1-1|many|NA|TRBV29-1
TGCAGCGTTGAAAGCTCGGGGGTCACTGAAGCTTTCTTT
CSVESSGVTEAFF
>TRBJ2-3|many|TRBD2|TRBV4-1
TGTGCCAGCAGCCCGGGACTAGCGGGGGGCACAGATACGCAGTATTTT
CASSPGLAGGTDTQYF
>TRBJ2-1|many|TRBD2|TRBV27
TGTGCCAGCAGTTTGCCTGGGACTAGCGGGAGGTTGGGCCCGCAGTTCTTC
CASSLPGTSGRLGPQFF
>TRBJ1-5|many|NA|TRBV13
TGTGCCAGCAGTCATCGGGGGGAGCCCCAGCATTTT
CASSHRGEPQHF
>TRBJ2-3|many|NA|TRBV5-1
TGCGCCAGCAGACCCTCGGCAGGGGCTAGCACAGATACGCAGTATTTT
CASRPSAGASTDTQYF
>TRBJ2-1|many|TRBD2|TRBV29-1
TGCAGCGGGACTAGCGGGTACAATGAGCAGTTCTTC
CSGTSGYNEQFF
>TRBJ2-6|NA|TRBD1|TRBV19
TGTGCCAGTAGTAGAGGGGGGACAGGGAGCTCTGGGGCCAACGTCCTGACTTTC
CASSRGGTGSSGANVLTF
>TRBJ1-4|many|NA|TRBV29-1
TGCAGCATCAAGACTGGTGAAAAACTGTTTTTT
CSIKTGEKLFF
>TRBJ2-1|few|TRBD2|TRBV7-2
TGTGCCAGCAGCTTAAGGGCTAGCGGGGCCTACAATGAGCAGTTCTTC
CASSLRASGAYNEQFF
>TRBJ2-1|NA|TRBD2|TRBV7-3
TGTGCCAGCAGCAGGACTAGCGAGAGCTCCTACAATGAGCAGTTCTTC
CASSRTSESSYNEQFF
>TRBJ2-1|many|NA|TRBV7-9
TGTGCCAGCAGCCCAGCGGGCAGGGGGACCTACAATGAGCAGTTCTTC
CASSPAGRGTYNEQFF
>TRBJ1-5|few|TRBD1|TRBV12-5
TGTGCTAGTGCCCCCACAGGGGAAGATGGTTATAGCAATCAGCCCCAGCATTTT
CASAPTGEDGYSNQPQHF
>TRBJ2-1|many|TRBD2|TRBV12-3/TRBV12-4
TGTGCCAGCACCTCTAGCGGGAGTGCCAATGAGCAGTTCTTC
CASTSSGSANEQFF
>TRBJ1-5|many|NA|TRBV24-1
TGTGCCACCAGTGATCGACAGGCCTGGCCCCAGCATTTT
CATSDRQAWPQHF
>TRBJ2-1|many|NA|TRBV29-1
TGCAGCTTACGGACAGCGATGGATGAGCAGTTCTTC
CSLRTAMDEQFF
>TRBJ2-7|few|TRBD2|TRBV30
TGTGCCTGGAGTTCTAGCGGGATGGAGCAGTACTTC
CAWSSSGMEQYF
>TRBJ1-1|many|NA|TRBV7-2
TGTGCCAGCAGCTTTGGTGGGGGACTGAACACTGAAGCTTTCTTT
CASSFGGGLNTEAFF
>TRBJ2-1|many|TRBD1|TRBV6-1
TGTGCCAGCAGTGGCCGACAGGGCCATTCCTACAATGAGCAGTTCTTC
CASSGRQGHSYNEQFF
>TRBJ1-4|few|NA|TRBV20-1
TGCAGTGCTAGACCCAGCCAGGGCAGTTGGGAAAAACTGTTTTTT
CSARPSQGSWEKLFF
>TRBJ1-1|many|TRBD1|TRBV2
TGTGCCAGCAGTTACCGGGACAGGGGAGGGAGCACTGAAGCTTTCTTT
CASSYRDRGGSTEAFF
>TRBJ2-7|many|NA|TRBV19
TGTGCCAGTAGTATAGGTAGCGGAACCTACGAGCAGTACTTC
CASSIGSGTYEQYF
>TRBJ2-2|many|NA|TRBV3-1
TGTGCCAGCAGCCAGACCACTAGTCCCGGGGAGCTGTTTTTT
CASSQTTSPGELFF
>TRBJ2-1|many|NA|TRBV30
TGTGCCTGGAGTGTACTAGGGATGTCCTACAATGAGCAGTTCTTC
CAWSVLGMSYNEQFF
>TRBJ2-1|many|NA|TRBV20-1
TGCAGTGCTAGAGATCCCTGGCGCGATGAGCAGTTCTTC
CSARDPWRDEQFF
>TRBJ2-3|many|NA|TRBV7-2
TGTGCCAGCATCGCGGGCCCAGCGGTAAATACGCAGTATTTT
CASIAGPAVNTQYF
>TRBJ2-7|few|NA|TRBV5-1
TGCGCCAGCAGCTCTCTAGAACTAGGGAGTCATCGCGAGCAGTACTTC
CASSSLELGSHREQYF
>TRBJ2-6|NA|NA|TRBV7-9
TGTGCCAGCAGCTATCTTCAGGGATCTGGGGCCAACGTCCTGACTTTC
CASSYLQGSGANVLTF
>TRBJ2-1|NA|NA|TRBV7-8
TGTGCCGGCAGCTTGGTCGACTACAATGAGCAGTTCTTC
CAGSLVDYNEQFF
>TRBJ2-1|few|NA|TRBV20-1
TGCAGTGGGGGGCTATACAATGAGCAGTTCTTC
CSGGLYNEQFF
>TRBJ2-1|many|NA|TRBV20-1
TGCAGTGCTAGAGCCCCCTACGGGACGACAAATCGTAACAATGAGCAGTTCTTC
CSARAPYGTTNRNNEQFF
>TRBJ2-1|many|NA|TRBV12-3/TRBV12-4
TGTGCCAGCAGTTTAGAGATGACCCCGGGGCAGTTCTTC
CASSLEMTPGQFF
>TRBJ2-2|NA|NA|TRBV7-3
TGTGCCAGCAGCTTATCTCCGTCGAACACCGGGGAGCTGTTTTTT
CASSLSPSNTGELFF
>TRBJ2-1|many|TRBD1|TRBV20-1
TGCAGTGCTAGAGATCTCGGGACAGGGGACCTCTGGGATGAGCAGTTCTTC
CSARDLGTGDLWDEQFF
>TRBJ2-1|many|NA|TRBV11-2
TGTGCCAGCAGCTTACAGAGGACACTTTGGGATGAGCAGTTCTTC
CASSLQRTLWDEQFF
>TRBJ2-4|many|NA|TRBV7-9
TGTGCCAGCAGCCCCCCTGTTGTAGCCAAAAACATTCAGTACTTC
CASSPPVVAKNIQYF
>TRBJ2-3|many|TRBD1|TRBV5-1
TGCGCCAGCAGCTCGGGACAGGGCTACGATACGCAGTATTTT
CASSSGQGYDTQYF
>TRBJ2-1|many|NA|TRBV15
TGTGCCACCAGCACAATAGTGAATGAGCAGTTCTTC
CATSTIVNEQFF
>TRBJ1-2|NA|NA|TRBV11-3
TGTGCCAGCAGCCCACTCGTCGGGCAGGGTGACTATGGCTACACCTTC
CASSPLVGQGDYGYTF
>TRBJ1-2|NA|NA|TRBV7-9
TGTGCCAGCGAGAGCAGCATTAACTATGGCTACACCTTC
CASESSINYGYTF